Detailed here is one T cell receptor (beta chain). Its specificity is not known. This sample stems from a study of T cell responses to AZD1222 COVID-19 vaccine. Clones were read by immunoSEQ multiplex PCR, and TCRdb kept only the in-frame ones, dropping some. The table has approximately 110,000 clones, approximately 90% seen once. Notes on the study in general: Close to half of all spike-specific TCRs reportedly target regions of the variants that are unmutated.

Germline V gene sequence: CDR1 MDHEN, CDR2 SYDVKM. This CDR3 has 11 residues. V was shortened by 8 bases and J by 2 bases, with 6 bases between the two germline ends. The origin of this receptor is an adult in good health. This specimen consisted of peripheral blood, obtained on day 0 of AZD1222 vaccination. V and J are TRBV28 and TRBJ1-1; the D is unclear. The CDR3 coding sequence is TGTGCCAGCGCCGGTAACACTGAAGCTTTCTTT. Residues: CASAGNTEAFF.